This TCR beta chain was profiled in a study of blood T cell repertoires in COVID-19. Overall study: Samples of COVID-19 (acute and convalescent) were obtained from the United States, Italy and Spain. PBMCs, B-cell-depleted T cells, or T cells were the source of the cDNA or gDNA that made up the material.

Under the authors' procedure: By means of reference gene primer amplification, nucleated cell counts were estimated. Sequencing used immunoSEQ multiplex PCR; TCRdb keeps in-frame clones, though not all of them. V, J and clone size are taken as reported in that table, and D and trimming were inferred from the DNA itself. There are 150,000 to 200,000 clones in the sample; 82% occur only once, and more than 9% lies in the top ten. The CDR3 consists of 13 residues. V was shortened by 2 bases and J by 9 bases, with 14 bases between the two germline ends. The germline V gene has CDR1 GTSNPN and CDR2 SVGIG (reference sequence).

The sequencing sample was made of peripheral blood. V and J are TRBV30 and TRBJ1-5, with D unresolved. The source is a woman older than 75 with active or convalescent COVID-19. The chain's CDR3 is CAWSSRVQRPQHF. In nucleotides, the CDR3 is TGTGCCTGGAGTTCCCGGGTCCAAAGGCCCCAGCATTTT.